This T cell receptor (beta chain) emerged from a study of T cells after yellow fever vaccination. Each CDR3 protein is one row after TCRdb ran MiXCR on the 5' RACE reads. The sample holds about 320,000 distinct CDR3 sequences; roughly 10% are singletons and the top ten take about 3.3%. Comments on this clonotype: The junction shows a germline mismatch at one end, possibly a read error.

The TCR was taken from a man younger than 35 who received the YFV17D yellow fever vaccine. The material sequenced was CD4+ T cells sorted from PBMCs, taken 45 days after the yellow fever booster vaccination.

For the CDR3, the DNA is TGCAGTGCTAGAGATCGTCGGGGATCCTCTACCTTCTTC. Amino acids: CSARDRRGSSTFF. This chain uses TRBV20-1 with TRBJ1-2; D not certain. CDR1 is DFQATT, CDR2 SNEGSKA, per germline (reference sequence). CDR3 length equals 13 residues.